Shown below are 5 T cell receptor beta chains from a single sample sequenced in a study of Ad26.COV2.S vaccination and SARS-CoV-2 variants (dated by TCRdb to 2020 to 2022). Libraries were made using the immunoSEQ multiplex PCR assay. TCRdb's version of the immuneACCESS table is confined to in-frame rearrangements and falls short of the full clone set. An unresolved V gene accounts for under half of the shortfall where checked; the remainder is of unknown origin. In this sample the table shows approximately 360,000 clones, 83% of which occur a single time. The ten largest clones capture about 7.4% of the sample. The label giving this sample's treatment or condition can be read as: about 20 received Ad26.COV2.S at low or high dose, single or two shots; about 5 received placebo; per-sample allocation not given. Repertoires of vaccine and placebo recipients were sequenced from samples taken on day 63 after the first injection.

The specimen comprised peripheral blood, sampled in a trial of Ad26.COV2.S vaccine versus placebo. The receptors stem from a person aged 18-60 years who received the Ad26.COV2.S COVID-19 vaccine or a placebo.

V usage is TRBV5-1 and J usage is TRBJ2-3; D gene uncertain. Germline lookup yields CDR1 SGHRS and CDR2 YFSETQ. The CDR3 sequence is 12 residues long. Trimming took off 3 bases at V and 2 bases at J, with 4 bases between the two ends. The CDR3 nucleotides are TGCGCCAGCAGCTCGCCCACAGATACGCAGTATTTT. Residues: CASSSPTDTQYF.

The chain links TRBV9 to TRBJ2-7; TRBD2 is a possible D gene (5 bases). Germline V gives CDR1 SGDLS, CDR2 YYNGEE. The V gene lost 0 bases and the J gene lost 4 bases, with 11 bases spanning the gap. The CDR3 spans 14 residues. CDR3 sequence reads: CASSVEVGGYEQYF. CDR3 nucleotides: TGTGCCAGCAGCGTAGAGGTGGGCGGGTACGAGCAGTACTTC.

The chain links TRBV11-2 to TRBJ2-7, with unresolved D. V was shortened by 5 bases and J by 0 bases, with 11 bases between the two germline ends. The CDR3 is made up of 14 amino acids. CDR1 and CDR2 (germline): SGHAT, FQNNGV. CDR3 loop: CASSLGSISYEQYF. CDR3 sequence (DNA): TGTGCCAGCAGCCTGGGCTCGATCTCCTACGAGCAGTACTTC.

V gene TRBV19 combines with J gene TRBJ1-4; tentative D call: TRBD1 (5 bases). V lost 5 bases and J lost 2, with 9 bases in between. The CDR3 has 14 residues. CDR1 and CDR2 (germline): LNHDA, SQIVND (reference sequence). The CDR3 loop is CASSYRSTNEKLFF. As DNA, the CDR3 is TGTGCCAGTAGTTACAGGAGCACTAATGAAAAACTGTTTTTT.

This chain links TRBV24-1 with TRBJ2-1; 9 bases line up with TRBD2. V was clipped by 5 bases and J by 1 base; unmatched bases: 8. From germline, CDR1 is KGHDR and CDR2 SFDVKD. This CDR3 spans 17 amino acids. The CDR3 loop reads CATSAFSGRGSYNEQFF. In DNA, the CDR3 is TGTGCCACCAGTGCGTTTAGCGGGAGAGGTTCCTACAATGAGCAGTTCTTC.